Shown below are 2 T cell receptor beta chains from a single sample sequenced in a study of beta chain features in type 1 diabetes. Reverse transcription of all isolated RNA meant that expressed TCRB transcripts were sequenced. Sequencing used immunoSEQ multiplex PCR; TCRdb keeps in-frame clones, though not all of them. In the table there are about 320,000 clones, roughly 15% of which are singletons. Sequencing used central memory CD4+ T cells from blood. Every receptor here comes from a young man in good health.

This clone was found many times. The chain is built from TRBV9 and TRBJ2-4; D is ambiguous. V was pared by 0 bases and J by 8 bases, with 12 bases between. The CDR3 contains 14 residues. Germline V lookup: CDR1 SGDLS, CDR2 YYNGEE. The CDR3 nucleotides read TGTGCCAGCAGCGTAGGGTGGAATGAGGACATTCAGTACTTC. It translates to CASSVGWNEDIQYF.

The chain recombines TRBV7-9 with TRBJ1-2, with 10 bases lining up with TRBD1. The V gene end was trimmed by 3 bases and the J gene end by 8 bases; junction bases not matched to a gene: 6. The CDR3 covers 14 residues. The germline V gene encodes CDR1 SEHNR and CDR2 FQNEAQ (reference sequence). The CDR3 DNA reads as TGTGCCAGCAGCTTTCCGACAGGGGGCTGGGGCTACACCTTC. It specifies CASSFPTGGWGYTF. The variable domain in full, with the rest retrieved from reference TRBV7-9 and TRBJ1-2, is DTGVSQNPRHKITKRGQNVTFRCDPISEHNRLYWYRQTLGQGPEFLTYFQNEAQLEKSRLLSDRFSAERPKGSFSTLEIQRTEQGDSAMYLCASSFPTGGWGYTFGSGTRLTVV.